Below are 10 T cell receptor beta chains sequenced from a single sample in a study of T cell changes during pregnancy in multiple sclerosis. The repertoire was sequenced with immunoSEQ multiplex PCR; TCRdb's copy has only in-frame clones and lacks some. The sample has some 70,000 clones, roughly 94% seen once. The sequencing used peripheral blood, collected in the second trimester of pregnancy. The origin of the receptors is a female donor in good health, enrolled as a control in a pregnancy study.

This chain links TRBV18 with TRBJ1-2, with 8 positions matching TRBD1. Germline CDR1 and CDR2: KGHSH and LQKENI. The J segment lost 5 bases and the V segment lost 3 bases, leaving 11 bases of the junction unmatched. The CDR3 has 16 amino acids. CDR3: CASSPQGAATPYGYTF. CDR3 bases: TGTGCCAGCTCACCGCAGGGGGCGGCTACTCCTTATGGCTACACCTTC.

The chain joins TRBV10-1 to TRBJ2-1; 8 positions match TRBD1. The V segment lost 0 bases and the J segment 2 bases; nucleotides outside the gene matches: 0. The CDR3 runs 15 residues. Germline V gene data show CDR1 as WNHNN and CDR2 as SYGVQD (reference sequence). The CDR3 region is CASSESGQAYNEQFF. CDR3 DNA: TGCGCCAGCAGTGAGTCGGGACAGGCCTACAATGAGCAGTTCTTC.

The J gene is TRBJ1-2, the V gene TRBV6-5, with 7 nucleotides matching TRBD1. The length of the CDR3 is 13 residues. Germline V gives CDR1 MNHEY, CDR2 SVGAGI. The trim removed 10 bases at V and 4 bases at J, leaving 9 bases unmatched. CDR3 nucleotides: TGTGCCACTCGGGGACAGCACCGCTATGGCTACACCTTC. Translation gives CATRGQHRYGYTF.

The rearrangement joins TRBV6-4 to TRBJ2-7, with TRBD2 matching over 11 bases. CDR1 MRHNA and CDR2 SNTAGT come from the germline V gene. V lost 5 bases to trimming and J lost 6 bases; unmatched junction nucleotides: 12. This CDR3 comprises 16 residues. The CDR3 sequence: CASSLTSGARVGEQYF. In nucleotides, the CDR3 is TGTGCCAGCAGTTTGACTAGCGGGGCCCGAGTTGGCGAGCAGTACTTC.

This clone occurred once. V is TRBV7-3 and J is TRBJ2-2; tentatively, D is TRBD2 (5 bases). V was shortened by 5 bases and J by 2 bases, with 15 bases between the two germline ends. The germline CDR1 and CDR2 sequences are SGHTA and FQGTGA. The CDR3 length is 16 residues. CDR3: CASSLSRDLNTGELFF. The CDR3 DNA reads as TGTGCCAGCAGCCTATCCCGGGATCTTAACACCGGGGAGCTGTTTTTT.

CDR3 protein: CAGSGRSYEQYF. Written as DNA, the CDR3 is TGTGCCGGTAGCGGGAGGTCCTACGAGCAGTACTTC. The V and J genes are TRBV7-9 and TRBJ2-7; 10 nucleotides align to TRBD2. From germline, CDR1 is SEHNR and CDR2 FQNEAQ (reference sequence). There are 12 residues in the CDR3. J was trimmed by 1 base and V by 11 bases; bases with no gene match: 2.

The rearrangement links TRBV27 to TRBJ2-5; the D is unclear. Germline CDR1 and CDR2: MNHEY and SMNVEV (reference sequence). CDR3 length: 12 amino acids. With 6 bases removed from V and 5 bases from J, the gap between germline ends came to 10 bases. This CDR3 is CASSPGRETQYF. CDR3 DNA: TGTGCCAGCAGCCCAGGTCGTGAGACCCAGTACTTC.

The CDR3 spells CASRVPDRGPYEQYF. CDR3 nucleotide sequence: TGTGCCAGCAGGGTCCCCGACAGGGGCCCCTACGAGCAGTACTTC. The chain is built from TRBV6-6 and TRBJ2-7; 8 bases fit TRBD1. Germline CDR1 reads MNHNY; CDR2 reads SVGAGI (reference sequence). The CDR3 consists of 15 residues. The V and J ends lost 6 bases and 2 bases, in that order; junction bases with no gene match: 9.

V usage is TRBV19 and J usage is TRBJ2-1; 8 positions agree with TRBD1. V lost 5 bases, J lost 0 bases, and 6 bases stayed unmatched. The CDR3 extends over 16 amino acids. Germline values: CDR1 LNHDA, CDR2 SQIVND (reference sequence). Written as DNA, the CDR3 is TGTGCCAGTAGTCCGCGGACAGGGAGCTCCTACAATGAGCAGTTCTTC. Translation gives CASSPRTGSSYNEQFF. Drawing the rest from reference TRBV19 and TRBJ2-1, the complete variable domain is DGGITQSPKYLFRKEGQNVTLSCEQNLNHDAMYWYRQDPGQGLRLIYYSQIVNDFQKGDIAEGYSVSREKKESFPLTVTSAQKNPTAFYLCASSPRTGSSYNEQFFGPGTRLTVL.

CDR3 region: CAWRATRQETQYF. The CDR3, as DNA: TGTGCCTGGAGGGCGACACGTCAAGAGACCCAGTACTTC. The rearrangement uses TRBV30 and TRBJ2-5; no clear D. V lost 3 bases and J 2 bases, leaving 10 bases between the germline ends. In germline, CDR1 is GTSNPN, CDR2 SVGIG (reference sequence). This CDR3 region has 13 residues. Full variable domain (outside the CDR3, taken from reference TRBV30 and TRBJ2-5): SQTIHQWPATLVQPVGSPLSLECTVEGTSNPNLYWYRQAAGRGLQLLFYSVGIGQISSEVPQNLSASRPQDRQFILSSKKLLLSDSGFYLCAWRATRQETQYFGPGTRLLVL.